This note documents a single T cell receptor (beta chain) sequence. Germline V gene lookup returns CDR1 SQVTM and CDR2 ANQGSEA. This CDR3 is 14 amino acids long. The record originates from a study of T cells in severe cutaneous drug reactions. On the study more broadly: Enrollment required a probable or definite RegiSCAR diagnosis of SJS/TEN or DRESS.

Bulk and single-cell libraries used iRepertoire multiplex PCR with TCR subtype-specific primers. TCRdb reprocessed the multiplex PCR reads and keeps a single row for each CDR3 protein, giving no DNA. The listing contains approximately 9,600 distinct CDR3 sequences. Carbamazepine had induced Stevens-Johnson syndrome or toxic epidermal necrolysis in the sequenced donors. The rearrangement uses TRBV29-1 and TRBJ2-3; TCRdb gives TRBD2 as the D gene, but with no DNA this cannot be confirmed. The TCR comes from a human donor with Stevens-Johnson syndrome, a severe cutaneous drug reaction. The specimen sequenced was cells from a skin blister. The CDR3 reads CSMASGVSTDTQYF.